Below, 14 T cell receptor beta chains from the same sample are listed, as sequenced in a study of beta chain features in type 1 diabetes. Isolated RNA was reverse transcribed in full, so expressed TCRB transcripts were sequenced. Libraries were prepared by immunoSEQ multiplex PCR; TCRdb keeps only in-frame clonotypes and omits some of them. The sample contains over 300,000 clones, approximately 8% of which appear only once. Sequences were obtained from central memory CD4+ T cells from blood. The receptor set was obtained from a woman aged 18-35 years in good health.

The table lists this clone with a few counts. The V gene is TRBV5-1, the J gene TRBJ2-2, with a possible D match to TRBD2 (6 bases). The ends were cut back, 3 bases at V and 7 bases at J, with 13 bases in the middle. The CDR3 runs to 14 residues. Germline CDR1 is SGHRS and CDR2 is YFSETQ. This CDR3 reads CASSSHEDYGELFF. CDR3 in DNA: TGCGCCAGCAGCTCGCACGAGGACTACGGGGAGCTGTTTTTT. Using reference TRBV5-1 and TRBJ2-2 for the parts outside the CDR3, the full variable domain is KAGVTQTPRYLIKTRGQQVTLSCSPISGHRSVSWYQQTPGQGLQFLFEYFSETQRNKGNFPGRFSGRQFSNSRSEMNVSTLELGDSALYLCASSSHEDYGELFFGEGSRLTVL.

This clone came up a few times. J is TRBJ2-4 and V is TRBV6-1, with D perhaps being TRBD1 or TRBD2 (5 bases each). The V end was cut by 0 bases, the J end by 1 base, with 10 bases between. Germline CDR1 reads MNHNS; CDR2 reads SASEGT. This CDR3 has 16 amino acids. Here the CDR3 DNA reads TGTGCCAGCAGTGAAGCGGCCGGGACGGCCAAAAACATTCAGTACTTC. Its protein is CASSEAAGTAKNIQYF.

This sequence joins TRBV7-2 and TRBJ2-5, with TRBD2 matching over 7 bases. This CDR3 spans 16 amino acids. J lost 4 bases, V lost 6 bases, and 14 bases had no gene match. Germline assignment: CDR1 SGHTA and CDR2 FQGNSA. CDR3 bases: TGTGCCAGCAGTTATGGCGGCGGGAGTTTAACAGAGACCCAGTACTTC. It yields the protein CASSYGGGSLTETQYF.

This clone was picked up a small number of times. The chain has TRBV5-1 and TRBJ2-1; 13 nucleotides agree with TRBD2. This CDR3 is built from 19 residues. Germline loops: CDR1 SGHRS, CDR2 YFSETQ. The ends lost 2 bases at V and 1 base at J; junction bases unmatched: 9. As DNA, the CDR3 is TGCGCCAGCAGCTTTTCCGGGACTAGCGGGATGTTGTCCTACAATGAGCAGTTCTTC. This sequence encodes CASSFSGTSGMLSYNEQFF.

This clone has a handful of counts. The chain couples TRBV7-9 to TRBJ1-1, with D possibly TRBD1 on 6 matching bases. Germline V gives CDR1 SEHNR, CDR2 FQNEAQ (reference sequence). CDR3 length equals 18 residues. V was cut by 3 bases and J by 1 base, with 21 bases left in between. CDR3 amino acids: CASSFRLGASRQNTEAFF. In nucleotides, the CDR3 is TGTGCCAGCAGCTTCCGGTTGGGGGCTTCCCGACAGAACACTGAAGCTTTCTTT.

The chain couples TRBV4-2 to TRBJ2-2; TRBD1 agrees at 11 bases. The trim removed 5 bases at V and 6 bases at J, leaving 14 bases unmatched. CDR3 length: 18 amino acids. Germline CDR1 is LGHNA and CDR2 is YNFKEQ. CDR3: CASSSSGQGATESGELFF. As DNA, the CDR3 is TGTGCCAGCAGCTCAAGCGGACAGGGGGCCACCGAGTCCGGGGAGCTGTTTTTT.

This clone was picked up a small number of times. The CDR3 bases are TGTGCCATCAGTGCGCAGAGAAACACCATATATTTT. Its protein product is CAISAQRNTIYF. The V gene is TRBV10-3, the J gene TRBJ1-3; D uncertain. With 4 bases removed from V and 5 bases from J, the gap between germline ends came to 6 bases. CDR1 and CDR2 from the germline V gene are ENHRY and SYGVKD. The CDR3 runs to 12 residues.

This rearrangement joins TRBV6-1 to TRBJ2-7, with TRBD2 matching over 11 bases. This CDR3 has 16 amino acids. Germline trimming cut 0 bases from V and 2 bases from J; bases unmatched to any gene: 3. The germline CDR1 and CDR2 sequences are MNHNS and SASEGT. CDR3 in DNA: TGTGCCAGCAGTGAAGCGAGACTAGCGGGAACCTACGAGCAGTACTTC. As protein: CASSEARLAGTYEQYF.

Ten or more counts support this clone. The chain employs TRBV25-1 and TRBJ2-2; D remains ambiguous. V lost 2 bases and J lost 5, with 3 bases in between. The CDR3 totals 12 residues. The V gene's germline CDR1 is MGHDK and CDR2 SYGVNS. The CDR3 protein is CASSEPTGELFF. The CDR3 DNA reads TGTGCCAGCAGTGAACCTACCGGGGAGCTGTTTTTT.

This clone was recorded a few times. The rearrangement links TRBV27 to TRBJ1-2; 8 bases line up with TRBD1. Germline V gene data show CDR1 as MNHEY and CDR2 as SMNVEV (reference sequence). The CDR3 spans 15 residues. V shed 3 bases, J shed 4 bases, and the junction held 7 bases outside the gene matches. CDR3 amino acids: CASSLNGQGLYGYTF. CDR3 DNA sequence: TGTGCCAGCAGTTTGAACGGACAGGGCCTCTATGGCTACACCTTC.

This clone was observed a few times. The genes are TRBV28 and TRBJ2-3, with 7 nucleotides matching TRBD2. This CDR3 comprises 17 residues. The V and J ends lost 3 bases and 2 bases, in that order; junction bases with no gene match: 11. Germline CDR1 MDHEN, CDR2 SYDVKM. The CDR3 sequence: CASSFSPWEGNTDTQYF. In nucleotides, the CDR3 is TGTGCCAGCAGTTTTTCCCCATGGGAGGGAAACACAGATACGCAGTATTTT.

The sample holds a few counts of this clone. The chain couples TRBV11-1 to TRBJ1-1; D not certain. V shed 3 bases and J shed 0 bases, with 11 bases lying between them. The length of the CDR3 is 15 residues. From germline, CDR1 is SGHAT and CDR2 FQDESV (reference sequence). CDR3 region: CASSLWRTVNTEAFF. The CDR3 region has the DNA TGTGCCAGCAGCTTGTGGAGGACGGTGAACACTGAAGCTTTCTTT.

There are a few counts of this clone. DNA of the CDR3: TGTGCCACCAGCAGAGATGGTGCAGGCTGGAGAGCTAATGAAAAACTGTTTTTT. This translates into CATSRDGAGWRANEKLFF. The chain carries TRBV15 and TRBJ1-4; D gene ambiguous. This CDR3 comprises 18 residues. Germline V lookup: CDR1 LNHNV, CDR2 YYDKDF (reference sequence). Deletions cut 0 bases from V and 3 bases from J, with 17 bases between.

This clone has just a few counts. At one boundary the junction diverges from the germline segment, which might be a read error. The chain carries TRBV11-2 and TRBJ2-1; 11 bases match TRBD2. The CDR3 covers 16 residues. Germline CDR1 reads SGHAT; CDR2 reads FQNNGV. CDR3 coding DNA: TGCGCCAGCAGCCTTCGACTAGCGGGAAGCCCGAATGAGCAGTTCTTC. This gives the protein CASSLRLAGSPNEQFF.